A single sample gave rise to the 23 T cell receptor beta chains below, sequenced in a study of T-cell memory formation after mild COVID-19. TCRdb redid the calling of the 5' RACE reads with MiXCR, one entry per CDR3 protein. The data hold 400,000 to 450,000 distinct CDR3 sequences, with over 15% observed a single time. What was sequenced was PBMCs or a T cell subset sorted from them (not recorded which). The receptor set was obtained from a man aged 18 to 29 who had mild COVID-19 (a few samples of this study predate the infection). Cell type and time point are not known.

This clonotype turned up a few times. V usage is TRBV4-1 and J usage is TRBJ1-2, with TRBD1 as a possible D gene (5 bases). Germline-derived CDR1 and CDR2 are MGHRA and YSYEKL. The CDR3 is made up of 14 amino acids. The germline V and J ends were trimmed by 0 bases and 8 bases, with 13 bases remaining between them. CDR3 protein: CASSQDRVTEGYTF. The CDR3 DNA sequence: TGCGCCAGCAGCCAAGACAGGGTGACTGAGGGCTACACCTTC.

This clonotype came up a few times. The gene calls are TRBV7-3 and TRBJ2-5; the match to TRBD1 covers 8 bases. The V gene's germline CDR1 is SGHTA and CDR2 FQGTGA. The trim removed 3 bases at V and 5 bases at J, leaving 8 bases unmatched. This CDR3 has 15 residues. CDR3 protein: CASSLTGTGAETQYF. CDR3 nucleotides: TGTGCCAGCAGCTTGACCGGGACAGGAGCCGAGACCCAGTACTTC.

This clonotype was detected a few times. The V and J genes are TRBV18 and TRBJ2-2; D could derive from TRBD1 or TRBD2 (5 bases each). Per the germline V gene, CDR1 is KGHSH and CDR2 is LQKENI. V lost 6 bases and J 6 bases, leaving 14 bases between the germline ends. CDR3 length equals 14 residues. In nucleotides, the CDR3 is TGTGCCAGCTCGCCAGACACGGGACCCGGGGAGCTGTTTTTT. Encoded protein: CASSPDTGPGELFF.

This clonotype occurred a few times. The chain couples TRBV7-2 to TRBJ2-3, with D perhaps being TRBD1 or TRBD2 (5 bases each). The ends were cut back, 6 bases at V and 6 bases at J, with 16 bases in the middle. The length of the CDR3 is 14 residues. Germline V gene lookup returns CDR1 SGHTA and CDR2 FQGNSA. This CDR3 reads CASSPGPAADTQYF. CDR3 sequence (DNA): TGTGCCAGCAGTCCGGGGCCCGCGGCCGATACGCAGTATTTT. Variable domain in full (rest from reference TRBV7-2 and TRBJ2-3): GAGVSQSPSNKVTEKGKDVELRCDPISGHTALYWYRQSLGQGLEFLIYFQGNSAPDKSGLPSDRFSAERTGGSVSTLTIQRTQQEDSAVYLCASSPGPAADTQYFGPGTRLTVL.

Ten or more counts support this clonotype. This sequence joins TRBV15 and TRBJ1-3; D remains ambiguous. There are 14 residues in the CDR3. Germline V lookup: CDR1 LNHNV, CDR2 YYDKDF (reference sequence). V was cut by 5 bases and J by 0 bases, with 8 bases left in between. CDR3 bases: TGTGCCACCAGCCTGGCGGGCTCTGGAAACACCATATATTTT. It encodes CATSLAGSGNTIYF.

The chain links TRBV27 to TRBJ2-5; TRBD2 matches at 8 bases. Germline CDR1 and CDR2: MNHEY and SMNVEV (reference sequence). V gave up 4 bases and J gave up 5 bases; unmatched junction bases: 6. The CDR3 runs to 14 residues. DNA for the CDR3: TGTGCCAGCAGTTCCCACGGACTAGCTGAGACCCAGTACTTC. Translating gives CASSSHGLAETQYF.

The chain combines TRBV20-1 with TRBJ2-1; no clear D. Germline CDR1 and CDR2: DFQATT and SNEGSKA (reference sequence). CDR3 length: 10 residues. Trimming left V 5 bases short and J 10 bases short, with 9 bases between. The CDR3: CSAFWGEQFF. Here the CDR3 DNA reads TGCAGTGCTTTCTGGGGAGAGCAGTTCTTC.

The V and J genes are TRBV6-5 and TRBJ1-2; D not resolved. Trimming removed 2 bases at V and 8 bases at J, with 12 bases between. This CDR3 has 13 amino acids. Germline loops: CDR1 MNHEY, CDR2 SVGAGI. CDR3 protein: CASSYDGLGGYTF. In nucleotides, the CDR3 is TGTGCCAGCAGTTACGACGGCCTCGGGGGCTACACCTTC.

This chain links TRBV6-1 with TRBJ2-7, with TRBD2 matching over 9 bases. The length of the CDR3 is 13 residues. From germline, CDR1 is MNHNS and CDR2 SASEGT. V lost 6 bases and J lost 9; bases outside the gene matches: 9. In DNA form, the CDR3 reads TGTGCCAGCAGCAGACTAGCGGATACCGGGCAGTACTTC. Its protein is CASSRLADTGQYF.

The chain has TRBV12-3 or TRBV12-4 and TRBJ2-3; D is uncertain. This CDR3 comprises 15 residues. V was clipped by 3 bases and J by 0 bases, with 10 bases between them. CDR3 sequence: CASSFGPSSTDTQYF. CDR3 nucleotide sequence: TGTGCCAGCAGTTTTGGGCCCTCTAGCACAGATACGCAGTATTTT.

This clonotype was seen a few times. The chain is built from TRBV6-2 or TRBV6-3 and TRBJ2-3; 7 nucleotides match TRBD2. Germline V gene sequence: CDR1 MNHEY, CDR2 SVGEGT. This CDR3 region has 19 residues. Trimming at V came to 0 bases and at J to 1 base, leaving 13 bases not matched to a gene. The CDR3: CASSYSRGRGNYGTDTQYF. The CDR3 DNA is TGTGCCAGCAGTTACTCCCGAGGGCGGGGGAATTATGGCACAGATACGCAGTATTTT.

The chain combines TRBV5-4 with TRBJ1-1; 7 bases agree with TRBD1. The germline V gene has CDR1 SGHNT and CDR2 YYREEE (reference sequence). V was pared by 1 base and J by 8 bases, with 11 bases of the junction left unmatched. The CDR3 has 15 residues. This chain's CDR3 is CASSLSWTGPREAFF. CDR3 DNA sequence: TGTGCCAGCAGCTTGTCTTGGACAGGTCCTAGAGAAGCTTTCTTT.

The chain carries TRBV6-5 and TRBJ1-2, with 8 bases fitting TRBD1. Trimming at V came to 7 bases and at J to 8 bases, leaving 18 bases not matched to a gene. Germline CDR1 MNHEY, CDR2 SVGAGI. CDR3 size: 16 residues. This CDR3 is CASIRRSTGTGRGYTF. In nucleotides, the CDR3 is TGTGCCAGCATAAGGAGGTCGACCGGGACAGGCCGCGGCTACACCTTC.

The CDR3 loop reads CASSFWTGRQETQYF. The CDR3 nucleotides read TGTGCCAGCAGCTTTTGGACTGGAAGACAAGAGACCCAGTACTTC. J is TRBJ2-5 and V is TRBV7-9, with D tentatively TRBD2 (5 bases). The CDR3 loop spans 15 amino acids. The V gene's germline CDR1 is SEHNR and CDR2 FQNEAQ (reference sequence). Trimming left V 3 bases short and J 2 bases short, with 13 bases between.

The CDR3: CASSLTQLNYGYTF. CDR3 nucleotides: TGTGCCAGCAGTCTGACCCAGCTGAACTATGGCTACACCTTC. The rearrangement links TRBV2 to TRBJ1-2; D not resolved. The CDR3 consists of 14 residues. Germline CDR1 is SNHLY and CDR2 is FYNNEI. V was shortened by 5 bases and J by 2 bases, with 12 bases between the two germline ends.

CDR3 region: CASSTSGTGDTGELFF. The CDR3 bases are TGTGCCAGCAGTACCTCCGGGACAGGGGATACCGGGGAGCTGTTTTTT. The rearrangement uses TRBV25-1 and TRBJ2-2; the match to TRBD1 covers 10 bases. This CDR3 comprises 16 residues. V shed 5 bases, J shed 5 bases, and the junction held 8 bases outside the gene matches. CDR1 is MGHDK, CDR2 SYGVNS, per germline.

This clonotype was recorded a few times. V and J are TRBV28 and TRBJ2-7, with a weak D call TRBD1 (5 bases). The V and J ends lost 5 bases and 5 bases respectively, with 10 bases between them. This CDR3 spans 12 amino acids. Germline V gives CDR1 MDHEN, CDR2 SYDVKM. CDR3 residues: CASSLQGNEQYV. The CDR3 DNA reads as TGTGCCAGCAGTCTCCAGGGTAACGAGCAGTACGTC.

CDR3 in amino acids: CASSQDLTSGRKDQYF. The CDR3 DNA reads TGCGCCAGCAGCCAAGATCTCACTAGCGGGAGGAAGGACCAGTACTTC. The chain is built from TRBV4-3 and TRBJ2-5; 12 nucleotides line up with TRBD2. Germline CDR1 LGHNA, CDR2 YSLEER. V trimming: 0 bases; J trimming: 10 bases; junction bases outside the gene matches: 9. The CDR3 is made up of 16 amino acids.

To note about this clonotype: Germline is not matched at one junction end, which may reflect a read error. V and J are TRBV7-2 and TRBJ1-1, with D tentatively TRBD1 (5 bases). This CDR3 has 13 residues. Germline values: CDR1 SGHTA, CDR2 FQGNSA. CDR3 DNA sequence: TGTGCCAGCAGCTTAGAATCCTGGGGGACGGGGGTTTTT. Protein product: CASSLESWGTGVF.

This chain's CDR3 is CASSSLGGMRADTQYF. The CDR3 nucleotides read TGTGCCAGCAGCTCGCTTGGAGGGATGCGGGCCGATACGCAGTATTTT. This chain uses TRBV7-2 with TRBJ2-3; maybe TRBD2 (6 bases). CDR3 length: 16 residues. The germline V and J ends were trimmed by 4 bases and 6 bases, with 20 bases remaining between them. The germline V gene has CDR1 SGHTA and CDR2 FQGNSA.

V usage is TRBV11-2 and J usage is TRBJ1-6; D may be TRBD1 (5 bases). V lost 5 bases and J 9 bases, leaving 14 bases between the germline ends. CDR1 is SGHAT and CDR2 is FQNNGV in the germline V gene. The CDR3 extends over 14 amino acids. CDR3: CASSLTGSGSPLHF. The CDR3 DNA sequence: TGTGCCAGCAGCCTCACAGGCTCGGGTTCACCCCTCCACTTT.

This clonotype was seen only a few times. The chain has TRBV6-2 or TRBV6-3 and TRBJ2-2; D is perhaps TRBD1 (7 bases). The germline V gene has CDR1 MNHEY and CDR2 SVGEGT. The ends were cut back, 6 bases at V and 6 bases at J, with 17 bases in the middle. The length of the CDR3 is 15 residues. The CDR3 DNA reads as TGTGCCAGCAGCCACGGGGGCAGGGGGGCCGGGGAGCTGTTTTTT. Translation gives CASSHGGRGAGELFF.

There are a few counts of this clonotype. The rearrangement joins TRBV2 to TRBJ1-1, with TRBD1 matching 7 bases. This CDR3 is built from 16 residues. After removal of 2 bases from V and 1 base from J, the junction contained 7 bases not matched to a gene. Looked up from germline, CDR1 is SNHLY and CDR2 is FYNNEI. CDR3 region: CASSESPGTENTEAFF. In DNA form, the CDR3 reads TGTGCCAGCAGTGAATCCCCCGGGACAGAGAACACTGAAGCTTTCTTT.